This TCR beta chain comes out of a study of blood T cells in healthy people across ages. CDR3 length: 13 residues. From germline, CDR1 is SQVTM and CDR2 ANQGSEA. V was pared by 5 bases and J by 11 bases, with 18 bases between. Using a J-beta primer mix together with a sample-barcoded 5' primer, a second PCR was run for 7 to 11 cycles. Each CDR3 protein is one row after TCRdb ran MiXCR on the 5' RACE reads. The sample yields over 1.5 million distinct CDR3 sequences, 40% to 55% seen once. This clonotype has only a few counts. The chain uses TRBV29-1 and TRBJ1-4; D not resolved. The sequenced sample consisted of blood. This receptor was identified in a woman aged 40 to 55 in good health. The CDR3: CSVILEGVRKLFF. CDR3 nucleotides: TGCAGCGTTATCCTCGAGGGAGTGAGGAAACTGTTTTTT.